This entry lists 12 T cell receptor beta chains sequenced from one sample in a study of blood T cell repertoires in COVID-19. Sequenced by immunoSEQ multiplex PCR; TCRdb stores in-frame clones only, minus some. Here the sample spans about 200,000 clones, approximately 82% being singletons. Sequencing was performed on peripheral blood. These receptors all stem from a human donor in a cohort sampled during active COVID-19.

The CDR3 DNA reads as TGTGCCAGCAGTAAGACTAGCGGGGGCACCGGGGAGCTGTTTTTT. It translates to CASSKTSGGTGELFF. The chain joins TRBV6-4 to TRBJ2-2; 12 positions agree with TRBD2. The CDR3 extends over 15 amino acids. Looked up from germline, CDR1 is MRHNA and CDR2 is SNTAGT. V shed 5 bases and J 4 bases; nucleotides not matched to a gene: 2.

The V call is TRBV5-1, the J call TRBJ1-1, with 7 bases matching TRBD1. There are 13 residues in the CDR3. Germline assignment: CDR1 SGHRS and CDR2 YFSETQ. V gave up 4 bases and J gave up 5 bases; unmatched junction bases: 5. The CDR3 sequence: CASSTHRGTEAFF. The CDR3 DNA reads as TGCGCCAGCAGCACCCACAGGGGAACTGAAGCTTTCTTT.

The rearrangement joins TRBV7-8 to TRBJ2-7, with 8 bases lining up with TRBD1. V lost 5 bases to trimming and J lost 4 bases; unmatched junction nucleotides: 7. Germline V gene data show CDR1 as SGHVS and CDR2 as FQNEAQ. The CDR3 is 14 amino acids. The CDR3 loop is CASSLTGVAYEQYF. The CDR3 DNA follows: TGTGCCAGCAGCCTGACAGGGGTTGCGTACGAGCAGTACTTC.

The V and J genes are TRBV7-9 and TRBJ1-6; perhaps TRBD1 as D (5 bases). Trimming shortened V by 3 bases and J by 6 bases, and 9 bases separated the two germline ends. The CDR3 consists of 14 residues. The germline V gene has CDR1 SEHNR and CDR2 FQNEAQ (reference sequence). CDR3 loop: CASSFPQGNSPLHF. The CDR3 nucleotides are TGTGCCAGCAGCTTCCCCCAGGGTAATTCACCCCTCCACTTT.

V and J are TRBV3-1 (or the pseudogene TRBV3-2) and TRBJ2-1, with 9 bases matching TRBD2. The CDR3 consists of 14 residues. The germline V gene encodes CDR1 LGHDT and CDR2 YNNKEL (reference sequence). V shed 4 bases, J shed 7 bases, and the junction held 5 bases outside the gene matches. The CDR3 DNA is TGTGCCAGCAGCCGCACTAGCGGGCATAATGAGCAGTTCTTC. This codes for CASSRTSGHNEQFF.

The genes are TRBV6-4 and TRBJ1-2; 7 nucleotides match TRBD1. Germline V gives CDR1 MRHNA, CDR2 SNTAGT. The ends lost 3 bases at V and 8 bases at J; junction bases unmatched: 15. The CDR3 is made up of 16 amino acids. In nucleotides, the CDR3 is TGTGCCAGCAGTGAACGAAACAGGGGCACACTCGTCGGCTACACCTTC. It is translated as CASSERNRGTLVGYTF.

The chain carries TRBV30 and TRBJ2-3, with 7 bases fitting TRBD1. CDR1 and CDR2 from the germline V gene are GTSNPN and SVGIG (reference sequence). This CDR3 contains 12 residues. The junction had 5 bases not matched to a gene; V was cut back by 5 bases and J by 6 bases. The CDR3 sequence is CAWSQGTDTQYF. The CDR3 nucleotides are TGTGCCTGGTCACAGGGGACCGATACGCAGTATTTT. Full variable domain (missing parts from reference TRBV30 and TRBJ2-3): SQTIHQWPATLVQPVGSPLSLECTVEGTSNPNLYWYRQAAGRGLQLLFYSVGIGQISSEVPQNLSASRPQDRQFILSSKKLLLSDSGFYLCAWSQGTDTQYFGPGTRLTVL.

This sequence joins TRBV28 and TRBJ2-1, with 9 bases aligning to TRBD2. J lost 3 bases, V lost 4 bases, and 4 bases had no gene match. Germline CDR1 MDHEN, CDR2 SYDVKM. The CDR3 sequence is 15 residues long. The CDR3 bases are TGTGCCAGCAGTTCTTTGACTAGCGGCTACAATGAGCAGTTCTTC. As protein: CASSSLTSGYNEQFF.

This rearrangement joins TRBV18 to TRBJ2-1; 7 bases map to TRBD2. The germline CDR1 and CDR2 sequences are KGHSH and LQKENI. Trimming removed 0 bases from V and 4 bases from J; junction bases left unmatched: 3. The CDR3 sequence is 15 residues long. DNA of the CDR3: TGTGCCAGCTCACCACCGGGAGGGCTATACAATGAGCAGTTCTTC. Its protein is CASSPPGGLYNEQFF.

CDR3 protein: CASSATSGRGNEQFF. CDR3 nucleotide sequence: TGTGCCAGCAGCGCGACTAGCGGGAGAGGTAATGAGCAGTTCTTC. The V and J genes are TRBV9 and TRBJ2-1, with 12 bases fitting TRBD2. This CDR3 has 15 amino acids. The junction had 5 bases not matched to a gene; V was cut back by 3 bases and J by 7 bases. Looked up from germline, CDR1 is SGDLS and CDR2 is YYNGEE.

The CDR3 protein is CAGGGLAGIAGELFF. DNA for the CDR3: TGTGCCGGGGGGGGACTAGCGGGAATTGCCGGGGAGCTGTTTTTT. The genes are TRBV7-8 and TRBJ2-2, with 13 positions matching TRBD2. This CDR3 has 15 amino acids. Germline CDR1 and CDR2: SGHVS and FQNEAQ. The V gene end was trimmed by 11 bases and the J gene end by 6 bases; junction bases not matched to a gene: 9.

The J gene is TRBJ2-7, the V gene TRBV5-1, with a tentative D call TRBD2 (6 bases). Trimming cost V 5 bases and J 4 bases, with 19 bases left between them. The CDR3 covers 15 residues. CDR1 is SGHRS and CDR2 is YFSETQ in the germline V gene. The CDR3 loop reads CASREGPATEYEQYF. The CDR3 DNA sequence: TGCGCCAGCAGGGAGGGACCGGCGACGGAGTACGAGCAGTACTTC.